Included here is one TCR beta chain sequence, with context. Trimming took 0 bases from V and 8 from J; bases not matched to a gene: 9. The V gene's germline CDR1 is GTSNPN and CDR2 SVGIG (reference sequence). CDR3 length: 15 residues. These data belong to a study of CD8+ T cells in alopecia areata. Extraction of RNA preceded its reverse transcription into cDNA, which served as the sequencing template. Produced via immunoSEQ multiplex PCR; TCRdb's table is partial and in-frame only. The data hold 100,000 to 150,000 clones, with less than 75% observed a single time. Documented treatment: oral pan-JAK inhibitor, 5-10 mg twice daily.

The sample was CD8+ T cells sorted from blood, taken at week 4, from a patient treated with tofacitinib. The sequence came from a human donor with alopecia areata. This chain links TRBV30 with TRBJ2-1; 8 nucleotides match TRBD2. CDR3 DNA: TGTGCCTGGAGTGTAACCGCCGGGGGGGCTGATGAGCAGTTCTTC. Encoded protein: CAWSVTAGGADEQFF.